This T cell receptor beta chain derives from a study of identifying expanded T cells in peripheral blood. In germline, CDR1 is MNHEY, CDR2 SVGAGI. CDR3 length equals 11 residues. The V gene lost 5 bases and the J gene lost 7 bases, with 9 bases spanning the gap. Study-level results: Differentially abundant clones: about 1.2 between replicates, about 15 at roughly 13 days, approximately 18 at four. Clone count variance between approximately 2-week samples rose with total template count.

Worth noting for this clone: The antigen is not known.

During the collection period, no donor immune events like infections were recorded. Repertoires were generated with immunoSEQ multiplex PCR, while TCRdb's copy carries only in-frame clones and drops some. This table holds about 86,000 clones, around 90% found once. The rearrangement joins TRBV6-5 to TRBJ2-7, with a tentative D call TRBD2 (5 bases). The sample taken for sequencing was blood. The sequence was collected from a person aged 18 to 69 in good health. CDR3 protein: CASSRGQEQYF. The CDR3 region has the DNA TGTGCCAGCAGTCGAGGGCAAGAGCAGTACTTC.